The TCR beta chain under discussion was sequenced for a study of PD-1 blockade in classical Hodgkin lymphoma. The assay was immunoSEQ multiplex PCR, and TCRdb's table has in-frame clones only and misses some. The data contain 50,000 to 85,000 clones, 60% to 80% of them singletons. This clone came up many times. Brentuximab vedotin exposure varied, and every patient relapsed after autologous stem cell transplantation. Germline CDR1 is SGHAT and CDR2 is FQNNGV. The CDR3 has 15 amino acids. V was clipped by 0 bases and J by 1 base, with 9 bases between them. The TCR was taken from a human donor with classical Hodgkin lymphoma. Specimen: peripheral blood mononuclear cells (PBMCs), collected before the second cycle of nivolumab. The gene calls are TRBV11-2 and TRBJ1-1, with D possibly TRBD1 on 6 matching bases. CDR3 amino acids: CASSLEAGANTEAFF. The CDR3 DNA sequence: TGTGCCAGCAGCTTAGAGGCAGGGGCGAACACTGAAGCTTTCTTT.